A selection of T cell receptor beta chains follows, all from one sample in a study of cytomegalovirus exposure and HLA in healthy donors. TCRdb's table, derived via immunoSEQ multiplex PCR, lists solely in-frame clones and lacks some. This table has 200,000 to 250,000 clones, approximately 80% appearing once. Sample: PBMCs. These receptors were taken from a boy under 10 years old in good health and CMV-seronegative. Each CDR3 is given without its conserved first and last residue. Fields, in order: J gene, clone size, V gene, CDR3 protein. Rows may omit the clone size; those that give it use once, few, many or a size class.

TRBJ1-2	NA	TRBV4-2	ASSRGTPNYGYT
TRBJ2-1	few	TRBV6-1	ASSRGSSYNEQF
TRBJ1-6	NA	TRBV13	ASSFSRGSPLH
TRBJ1-1	once	TRBV7-9	ASSDGTYTEAF
TRBJ2-4	NA	TRBV5-1	ASSLAQEFITGGGKNIQY
TRBJ1-1	NA	TRBV19	ASSIATGNTEAF
TRBJ2-7	NA	TRBV5-5	ASSLAAGSTYEQY
TRBJ2-1	NA	TRBV27	ASSLGAYNEQF
TRBJ2-7	NA	TRBV6-5	ASKSRDRGSYEQY
TRBJ2-5	NA	TRBV7-8	ASSLVGGPNSETQY
TRBJ2-1	NA	TRBV7-9	ASSLPGEVAGGSEQF
TRBJ2-1	NA	TRBV7-7	ASSLATSAEQF
TRBJ1-1	NA	TRBV9	ASSVVGGANTEAF
TRBJ2-4	NA	TRBV11-2	ASSPPILRAKNIQY
TRBJ2-5	NA	TRBV6-1	ASSEARTGRETQY
TRBJ2-3	once	TRBV5-8	ASSLAGTAGALETQY
TRBJ1-2	NA	TRBV2	ASSARQSNYGYT
TRBJ2-3	NA	TRBV6-5	ASKDSGSTDTQY
TRBJ2-2	NA	TRBV1	TLTADRSNTGELF
TRBJ1-2	NA	TRBV7-6	ASSQYRTGDYGYT
TRBJ2-5	NA	TRBV18	ASSPPAQRSQETQY
TRBJ2-1	NA	TRBV5-4	ASSLTERGGLNEQF
TRBJ1-1	NA	TRBV5-5	ASSFTGNTEAF
TRBJ2-3	NA	TRBV29-1	SVEGHNTDTQY
TRBJ2-1	NA	TRBV5-1	ASSLGTRWDEQF
TRBJ1-6	NA	TRBV6-6	ASSDRGHNSPLH
TRBJ1-2	NA	TRBV6-5	ASRGGQGSYT
TRBJ2-7	NA	TRBV4-1	ASSQDVTGARAQY
TRBJ1-5	NA	TRBV18	ASSALRQEPQH
TRBJ1-1	NA	TRBV19	ASSTRTQGTTEAF
TRBJ2-1	NA	TRBV6-6	ASSRGLAGAGEQF
TRBJ2-1	NA	TRBV7-7	ASRSTNRDIALFNEQF
TRBJ2-3	once	TRBV4-1	ASSQEGDSSMLGDTQY
TRBJ2-1	NA	TRBV6-5	ASRVASEQF
TRBJ2-1	NA	TRBV9	ASSVEELADSYNEQF
TRBJ1-2	NA	TRBV4-1	ASSCYGTGSPDEGYT
TRBJ2-1	NA	TRBV7-3	ASSLKAGLAVDNEQF
TRBJ2-2	NA	TRBV7-8	ASSLSKTGVDTGELF
TRBJ1-4	few	TRBV27	ASRSNEKLF
TRBJ2-7	NA	TRBV6-1	ASSDWGSGSAYEQY
TRBJ1-1	NA	TRBV6-1	ASFPDIITEAF
TRBJ1-5	NA	TRBV19	ASSIRDQPQH
TRBJ1-1	NA	TRBV5-4	ASSGGGQGTEAF
TRBJ2-1	NA	TRBV6-4	ASSEGGGAGDEQF
TRBJ1-2	few	TRBV10-3	AISPPGQDYGYT
TRBJ2-7	once	TRBV7-9	ASRYSTGVGEQY
TRBJ1-2	NA	TRBV7-9	ASSSHHGAVYGYT
TRBJ1-1	NA	TRBV6-5	ASSDKRQGDTEAF
TRBJ2-3	NA	TRBV13	ASSFSSGGADTQY
TRBJ2-1	NA	TRBV19	ASSSTGNEQF
TRBJ1-6	NA	TRBV5-8	ASSPSREGNSPLH
TRBJ2-2	NA	TRBV6-5	ASSYYTAKRELF
TRBJ2-7	NA	TRBV5-1	ASSTLQGAQSEQY